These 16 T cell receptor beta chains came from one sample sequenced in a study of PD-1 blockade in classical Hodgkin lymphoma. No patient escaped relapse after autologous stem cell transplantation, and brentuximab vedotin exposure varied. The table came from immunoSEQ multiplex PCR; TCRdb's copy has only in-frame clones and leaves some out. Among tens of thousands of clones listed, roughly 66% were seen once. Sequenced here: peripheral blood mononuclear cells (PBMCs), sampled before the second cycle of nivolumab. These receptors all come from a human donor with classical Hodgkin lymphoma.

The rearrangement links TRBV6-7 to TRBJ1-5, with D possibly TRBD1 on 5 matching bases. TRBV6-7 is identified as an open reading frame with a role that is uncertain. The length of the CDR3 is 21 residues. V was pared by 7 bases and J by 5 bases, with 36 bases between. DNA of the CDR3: TGTGCCAGCATTAAACCCGGGACCCATCTATCCAACCCTTCCTACGATCAGCCCCAGCATTTT. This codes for CASIKPGTHLSNPSYDQPQHF.

Here the CDR3 DNA reads TGTGCCAGCAGTTGGAAGGGGTCGGGAAACACCATATATTTT. Amino acids: CASSWKGSGNTIYF. This chain connects TRBV27 to TRBJ1-3; TRBD1 is a possible D gene (5 bases). Trimming took off 4 bases at V and 4 bases at J, with 11 bases between the two ends. The CDR3 spans 14 residues. Germline loops: CDR1 MNHEY, CDR2 SMNVEV (reference sequence).

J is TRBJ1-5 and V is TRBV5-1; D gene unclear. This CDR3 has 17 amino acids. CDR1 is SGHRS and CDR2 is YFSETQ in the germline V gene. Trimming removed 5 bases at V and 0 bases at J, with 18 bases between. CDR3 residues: CASREKEAIDSNQPQHF. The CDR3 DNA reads TGCGCCAGCAGGGAGAAGGAAGCGATTGATAGCAATCAGCCCCAGCATTTT.

As DNA, the CDR3 is TGCAGCGTTCCCCGGGGCTCCTACAATGAGCAGTTCTTC. It translates to CSVPRGSYNEQFF. This chain connects TRBV29-1 to TRBJ2-1; D might be TRBD2 (5 bases). V gave up 5 bases and J gave up 0 bases, with 8 bases separating them. Germline lookup yields CDR1 SQVTM and CDR2 ANQGSEA. The CDR3 runs to 13 residues.

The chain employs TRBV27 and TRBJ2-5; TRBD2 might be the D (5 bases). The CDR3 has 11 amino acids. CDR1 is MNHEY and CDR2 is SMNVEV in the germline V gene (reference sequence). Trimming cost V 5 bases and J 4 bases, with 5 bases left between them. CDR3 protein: CASSRGETQYF. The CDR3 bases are TGTGCCAGCAGTCGGGGAGAGACCCAGTACTTC.

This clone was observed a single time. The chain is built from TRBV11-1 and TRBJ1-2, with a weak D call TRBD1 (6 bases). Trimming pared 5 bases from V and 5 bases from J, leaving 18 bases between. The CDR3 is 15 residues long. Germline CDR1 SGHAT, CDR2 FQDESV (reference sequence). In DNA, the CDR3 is TGTGCCAGCAGCCCAGAGTTGGGGGCGAAGTATGGCTACACCTTC. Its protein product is CASSPELGAKYGYTF.

The CDR3 nucleotides are TGTGCCAGCAGCCGGGGGCGAGGCGATAATCAGCCCCAGCATTTT. This translates into CASSRGRGDNQPQHF. The chain uses TRBV11-2 and TRBJ1-5; D might be TRBD1 (6 bases). The germline gives CDR1 SGHAT, CDR2 FQNNGV. The V end was cut by 5 bases, the J end by 4 bases, with 15 bases between. The CDR3 loop spans 15 amino acids.

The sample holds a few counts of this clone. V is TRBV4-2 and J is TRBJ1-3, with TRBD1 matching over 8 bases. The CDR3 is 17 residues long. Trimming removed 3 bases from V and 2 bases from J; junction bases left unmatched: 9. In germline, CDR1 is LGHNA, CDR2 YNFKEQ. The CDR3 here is CASSHAEMTGAGNTIYF. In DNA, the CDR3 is TGTGCCAGCAGCCATGCTGAAATGACAGGGGCTGGAAACACCATATATTTT.

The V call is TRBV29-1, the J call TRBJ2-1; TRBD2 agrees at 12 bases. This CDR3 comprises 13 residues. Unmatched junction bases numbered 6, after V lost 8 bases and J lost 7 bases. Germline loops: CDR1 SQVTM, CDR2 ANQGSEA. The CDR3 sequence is CSPRTSGTNEQFF. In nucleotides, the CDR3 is TGCAGCCCTAGGACTAGCGGGACGAATGAGCAGTTCTTC.

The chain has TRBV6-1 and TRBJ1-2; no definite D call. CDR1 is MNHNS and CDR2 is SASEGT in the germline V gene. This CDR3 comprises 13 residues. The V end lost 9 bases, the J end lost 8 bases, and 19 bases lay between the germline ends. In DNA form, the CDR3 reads TGTGCCAGTAACCCGGCAGGAACGCCCGGCTACACCTTC. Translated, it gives CASNPAGTPGYTF.

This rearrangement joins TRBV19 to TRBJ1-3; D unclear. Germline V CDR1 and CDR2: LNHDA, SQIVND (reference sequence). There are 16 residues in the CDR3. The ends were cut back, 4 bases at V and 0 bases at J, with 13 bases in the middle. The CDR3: CASSRRQVLSGNTIYF. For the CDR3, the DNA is TGTGCCAGTAGTAGGCGCCAGGTCCTCTCTGGAAACACCATATATTTT.

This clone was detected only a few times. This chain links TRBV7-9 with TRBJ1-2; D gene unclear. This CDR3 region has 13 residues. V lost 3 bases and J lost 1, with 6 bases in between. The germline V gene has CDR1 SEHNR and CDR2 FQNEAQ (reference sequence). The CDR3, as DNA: TGTGCCAGCAGCTTTGCTCTTAACTATGGCTACACCTTC. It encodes CASSFALNYGYTF.

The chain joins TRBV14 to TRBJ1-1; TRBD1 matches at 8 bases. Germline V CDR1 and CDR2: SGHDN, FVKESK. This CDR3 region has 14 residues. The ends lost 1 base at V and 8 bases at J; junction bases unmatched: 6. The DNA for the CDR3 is TGTGCCAGCAGCCAAGCAGCGAACAGGGGGGAAGCTTTCTTT. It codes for CASSQAANRGEAFF.

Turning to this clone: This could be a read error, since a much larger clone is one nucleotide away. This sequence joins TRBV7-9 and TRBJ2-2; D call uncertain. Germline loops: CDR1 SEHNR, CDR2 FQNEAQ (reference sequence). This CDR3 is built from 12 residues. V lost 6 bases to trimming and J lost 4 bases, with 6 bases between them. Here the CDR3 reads CASSFSTGELFF. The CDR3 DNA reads TGTGCCAGCAGTTTTAGCACCGGGGAGCTGTTTTTT.

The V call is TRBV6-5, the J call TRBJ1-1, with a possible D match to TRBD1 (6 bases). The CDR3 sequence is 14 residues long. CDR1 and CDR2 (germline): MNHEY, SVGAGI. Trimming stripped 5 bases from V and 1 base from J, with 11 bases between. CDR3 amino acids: CASSPTGQNTEAFF. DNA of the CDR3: TGTGCCAGCAGTCCGACAGGACAGAACACTGAAGCTTTCTTT.

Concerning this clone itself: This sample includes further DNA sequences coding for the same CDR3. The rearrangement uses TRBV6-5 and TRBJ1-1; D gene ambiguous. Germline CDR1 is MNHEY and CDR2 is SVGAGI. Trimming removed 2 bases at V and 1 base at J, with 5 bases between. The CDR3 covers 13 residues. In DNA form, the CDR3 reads TGTGCCAGCAGTTACGGGCAGAACACTGAAGCTTTCTTT. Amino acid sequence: CASSYGQNTEAFF.